Reported below is one TCR beta chain. Its antigen is as yet unknown. The germline CDR1 and CDR2 sequences are MNHEY and SMNVEV (reference sequence). The CDR3 is made up of 15 amino acids. Deletions cut 1 base from V and 5 bases from J, with 13 bases between. The data originate from a study of shared clonotypes between healthy human individuals. Findings and limits, study-wide: Tissues were not sampled, only blood, and their repertoires likely differ.

Clones were read by immunoSEQ multiplex PCR, and TCRdb kept only the in-frame ones, dropping some. The data contain approximately 2,000,000 clones, around 95% of them singletons. Terminally differentiated effector memory CD45RA+ cells were excluded from the naive CD8 cells, which were CD45RO-negative and positively selected for CCR7. This sequence originates from a man between 18 and 35 years old in good health. Some clones in this sample may be carry-over from other donors' samples. This chain joins TRBV27 and TRBJ2-3, with unresolved D. Sample: naive CD8+ T cells from PBMCs. The CDR3, as DNA: TGTGCCAGCAGTTTATGGTTCGGAGTAATAGATACGCAGTATTTT. The encoded protein is CASSLWFGVIDTQYF.